Listed below are T cell receptor beta chains from one sample, sequenced in a study of T cells expressing NK-cell markers. Reprocessing the 5' RACE reads, TCRdb reports a single entry for every CDR3 protein and omits DNA. The specimen's table records 450,000 to 600,000 distinct CDR3 sequences. Material: blood T cells: a sorted CD56 or NKG2C T cell subset, CD4+ or CD8+ T cells, or bulk PBMC T cells (not recorded which). These receptors originate from a man aged 18 to 30 in good health. CDR3s include the opening cysteine and the closing phenylalanine or tryptophan.

J gene	V gene	CDR3 protein
TRBJ2-1	TRBV28	CASTPQGLAYNEQFF
TRBJ2-3	TRBV29-1	CSVEVGRLGTDTQYF
TRBJ1-2	TRBV7-2	CASSSGPILGDGYTF
TRBJ2-3	TRBV27	CASSSRLGRDRGLSPSTDTQYF
TRBJ1-2	TRBV7-2	CASSRSRDGPRGYTF
TRBJ2-1	TRBV13	CASSLTGMGNEQFF
TRBJ2-4	TRBV20-1	CSARDPRQGLRNIQYF
TRBJ1-5	TRBV15	CATSPRQDGNQPQHF
TRBJ2-3	TRBV20-1	CSASGVAGRGDTQYF
TRBJ2-3	TRBV6-2/TRBV6-3	CASSYSGTGGADTQYF
TRBJ2-1	TRBV5-1	CASSGGGSYNEQFF
TRBJ2-5	TRBV12-3/TRBV12-4	CASSLTGRGETQYF
TRBJ2-1	TRBV29-1	CSVISGAGGDEQFF
TRBJ2-3	TRBV19	CASSKRGSRTDTQYF
TRBJ2-5	TRBV5-1	CASSGLPDRPLYQETQYF
TRBJ2-5	TRBV10-3	CAISVESFQETQYF
TRBJ2-1	TRBV7-2	CASSLIEARSEQFF
TRBJ2-3	TRBV20-1	CSASQSGTQYF
TRBJ1-6	TRBV12-3/TRBV12-4	CASSPTGVGSSPLHF
TRBJ2-1	TRBV12-3/TRBV12-4	CASSLALAARFF
TRBJ2-1	TRBV6-1	CASSETSGRAYEQFF
TRBJ2-2	TRBV25-1	CASSEAVGGVQTTPNTGELFF
TRBJ2-1	TRBV5-1	CASSLDFGYNEQFF
TRBJ1-1	TRBV10-3	CAISGLRGQGEAFF